Each of the 27 T cell receptor beta chains below was sequenced from the same sample in a study of blood T cells in healthy people across ages. Primed by a sample-barcoded 5' primer and a J-beta primer mix, a second PCR proceeded for about 7 to 11 cycles. Each CDR3 protein is one row after TCRdb ran MiXCR on the 5' RACE reads. The sample shows some 550,000 distinct CDR3 sequences, 47% of them seen only once. Sequences were obtained from blood. Receptors originate from a man older than 75 in good health.

There are many counts of this clonotype. The J gene is TRBJ2-7, the V gene TRBV6-6, with D possibly being TRBD2 (6 bases). The CDR3 is 12 residues long. Germline V gives CDR1 MNHNY, CDR2 SVGAGI (reference sequence). V shed 6 bases and J shed 2 bases, with 8 bases lying between them. The CDR3 DNA follows: TGTGCCAGCAGCGGCGGGGCCTACGAGCAGTACTTC. The encoded protein is CASSGGAYEQYF.

This clonotype was detected only a few times. The J gene is TRBJ2-3, the V gene TRBV4-1, with no clear D. Germline V gene sequence: CDR1 MGHRA, CDR2 YSYEKL. V lost 1 base to trimming and J lost 0 bases, with 5 bases between them. This CDR3 is built from 14 residues. Here the CDR3 reads CASSQARSTDTQYF. The CDR3 DNA follows: TGCGCCAGCAGCCAAGCCAGGAGCACAGATACGCAGTATTTT.

Only a few counts were recorded for this clonotype. The rearrangement joins TRBV29-1 to TRBJ2-5; 7 bases are shared with TRBD1. The DNA matches TRBJ2-7 better at its end, which makes the J call doubtful. Germline values: CDR1 SQVTM, CDR2 ANQGSEA. This CDR3 spans 11 amino acids. The CDR3 sequence: CSIRTGAEQYF. The CDR3 coding sequence is TGCAGCATAAGGACAGGCGCCGAGCAGTACTTC.

V and J are TRBV29-1 and TRBJ1-4; 7 positions agree with TRBD1. V shed 0 bases, J shed 7 bases, and the junction held 8 bases outside the gene matches. Germline CDR1 is SQVTM and CDR2 is ANQGSEA. The CDR3 loop spans 15 amino acids. For the CDR3, the DNA is TGCAGCGTTGAAGATCAGCAGGGGGGTGGTGAAAAACTGTTTTTT. It specifies CSVEDQQGGGEKLFF.

With respect to this clonotype: This clone may be a read error of a much larger clone one base away. V gene TRBV6-5 combines with J gene TRBJ2-7; D possibly corresponds to TRBD1 (6 bases). The CDR3 is 13 amino acids. From germline, CDR1 is MNHEY and CDR2 SVGAGI. CDR3 DNA: TGTGCGACTGGGGCTACAGGGACCTACGAGCAGTACTTC. Translation: CATGATGTYEQYF.

The chain links TRBV29-1 to TRBJ2-2; no reliable D call. Germline V gene lookup returns CDR1 SQVTM and CDR2 ANQGSEA. This CDR3 comprises 13 residues. Between the trimmed V and J ends, which lost 2 bases and 8 bases, there was a span of 12 bases. CDR3 sequence (DNA): TGCAGCGTTGAAAGGGTACTCCAAGGGGAGCTGTTTTTT. This encodes CSVERVLQGELFF.

This chain joins TRBV5-5 and TRBJ2-3; TRBD2 matches 7 bases. The V gene end was trimmed by 6 bases and the J gene end by 0 bases; junction bases not matched to a gene: 10. The CDR3 runs to 16 residues. Germline V lookup: CDR1 SGHKS, CDR2 YYEKEE (reference sequence). CDR3 bases: TGTGCCAGCAAACCAATTTCGGGGGGTAGCACAGATACGCAGTATTTT. Protein: CASKPISGGSTDTQYF.

CDR3 DNA: TGTGCCACCACCGGGACTCCTCGAGATACGCAGTATTTT. Its protein product is CATTGTPRDTQYF. The chain has TRBV7-2 and TRBJ2-3; possible D gene TRBD2, 6 bases. The germline CDR1 and CDR2 sequences are SGHTA and FQGNSA. With 10 bases removed from V and 5 bases from J, the gap between germline ends came to 16 bases. This CDR3 region has 13 residues.

This clonotype has more than one count but fewer than ten. The chain combines TRBV5-5 with TRBJ2-1, with D unresolved. V lost 4 bases and J lost 9, with 17 bases in between. The CDR3 is made up of 14 amino acids. CDR1 and CDR2 (germline): SGHKS, YYEKEE (reference sequence). The CDR3 spells CASSPNSPTGEQFF. Written as DNA, the CDR3 is TGTGCCAGCAGCCCGAACTCCCCCACGGGTGAGCAGTTCTTC.

The chain joins TRBV4-2 to TRBJ2-7; D not certain. This CDR3 is 15 amino acids long. The germline V and J ends were trimmed by 0 bases and 0 bases, with 9 bases remaining between them. Per germline, CDR1 LGHNA and CDR2 YNFKEQ. The CDR3 coding sequence is TGTGCCAGCAGCCAAGATCTCCTACTCTCCTACGAGCAGTACTTC. Translating it yields CASSQDLLLSYEQYF.

In its sample, this clonotype was seen many times. The V and J genes are TRBV6-6 and TRBJ2-7; 11 nucleotides align to TRBD1. The CDR3 length is 14 residues. The germline CDR1 and CDR2 sequences are MNHNY and SVGAGI (reference sequence). Trimming cost V 2 bases and J 6 bases; bases outside gene matches: 3. CDR3 in amino acids: CASSYAGTGGEQYF. CDR3 bases: TGTGCCAGCAGTTACGCCGGGACAGGGGGCGAGCAGTACTTC.

As for this clonotype: The junction differs from germline at one of its ends, possibly a read error. This chain links TRBV20-1 with TRBJ2-1, with 13 bases lining up with TRBD2. The CDR3 is 15 residues long. Germline CDR1 reads DFQATT; CDR2 reads SNEGSKA (reference sequence). This CDR3 is CSARAGTSGNKEQFF. The CDR3 DNA sequence: TGCAGTGCTAGGGCCGGGACTAGCGGGAACAAGGAGCAGTTCTTC.

This clonotype was seen more than once but under ten times. V is TRBV7-2 and J is TRBJ2-3, with D tentatively TRBD1 or TRBD2 (5 bases each). The CDR3 covers 15 residues. V dropped 1 base and J dropped 6 bases, with 14 bases sitting between them. Germline CDR1 and CDR2: SGHTA and FQGNSA. CDR3 bases: TGTGCCAGCAGCTTAGGAGTTATTTGGGGGGATACGCAGTATTTT. This codes for CASSLGVIWGDTQYF.

This chain joins TRBV20-1 and TRBJ1-2; D is possibly TRBD1 (6 bases). Per germline, CDR1 DFQATT and CDR2 SNEGSKA (reference sequence). Trimming removed 6 bases at V and 8 bases at J, with 16 bases between. This CDR3 is built from 12 residues. CDR3 residues: CSAAGDLGGYTF. CDR3 nucleotide sequence: TGCAGTGCCGCAGGGGACCTAGGGGGCTACACCTTC.

The chain links TRBV2 to TRBJ1-2; tentatively, D is TRBD1 (6 bases). CDR1 SNHLY and CDR2 FYNNEI come from the germline V gene. The CDR3 totals 14 residues. V lost 9 bases and J 11 bases, leaving 25 bases between the germline ends. The CDR3 region is CASFPGHQNTFYTF. In nucleotides, the CDR3 is TGTGCCAGTTTTCCGGGACACCAAAACACATTTTACACCTTC. Supplemented by reference TRBV2 and TRBJ1-2, the full variable domain reads EPEVTQTPSHQVTQMGQEVILRCVPISNHLYFYWYRQILGQKVEFLVSFYNNEISEKSEIFDDQFSVERPDGSNFTLKIRSTKLEDSAMYFCASFPGHQNTFYTFGSGTRLTVV.

The J gene is TRBJ2-1, the V gene TRBV10-1; TRBD1 might be the D (6 bases). Trimming stripped 9 bases from V and 10 bases from J, with 16 bases between. In germline, CDR1 is WNHNN, CDR2 SYGVQD (reference sequence). The CDR3 has 12 residues. The CDR3 bases are TGCGCCAGTAGGAACAGGGCCGGGGAGCAGTTCTTC. Its translation is CASRNRAGEQFF.

Concerning this clonotype itself: Just one base apart from a much larger clone, this may be a read error. V is TRBV6-5 and J is TRBJ2-1; TRBD2 might be the D (6 bases). The CDR3 has 15 amino acids. V lost 10 bases, J lost 2 bases, and 18 bases lay in between. Germline CDR1 reads MNHEY; CDR2 reads SVGAGI. The CDR3 spells CATATVRGTYNEQFF. CDR3 nucleotide sequence: TGTGCCACCGCTACCGTGCGGGGTACCTACAATGAGCAGTTCTTC.

Details on this clonotype: A much larger clone sits a single nucleotide away, making a read error possible. The V call is TRBV11-2, the J call TRBJ2-1; TRBD2 is a possible D gene (6 bases). Germline values: CDR1 SGHAT, CDR2 FQNNGV. The CDR3 is 15 residues long. The CDR3 DNA sequence: TGTGCCAGCAGCGCCCGCCCCGGGACTCGGAATGAGCAGGTCTTC. Its protein is CASSARPGTRNEQVF.

The sample holds one count of this clonotype. The rearrangement uses TRBV7-9 and TRBJ2-5, with D perhaps TRBD2 (5 bases). V lost 2 bases and J 0 bases, leaving 10 bases between the germline ends. CDR3 size: 15 residues. From germline, CDR1 is SEHNR and CDR2 FQNEAQ (reference sequence). CDR3 bases: TGTGCCAGCAGCTTAAACAGCGGAAACCAAGAGACCCAGTACTTC. It is translated as CASSLNSGNQETQYF.

The chain has TRBV14 and TRBJ2-1; D perhaps matches TRBD1 (6 bases). CDR1 and CDR2 (germline): SGHDN, FVKESK. V was cut by 4 bases and J by 10 bases, with 14 bases left in between. This CDR3 comprises 13 residues. CDR3 in amino acids: CASSRRGSYEQFF. As DNA, the CDR3 is TGTGCCAGCAGCCGCAGGGGCTCCTACGAGCAGTTCTTC.

This clonotype was counted between two and nine times. V and J are TRBV27 and TRBJ2-5; no clear D gene. V gave up 4 bases and J gave up 4 bases, with 13 bases separating them. Germline V gives CDR1 MNHEY, CDR2 SMNVEV (reference sequence). This CDR3 comprises 14 residues. CDR3 bases: TGTGCCAGCAGTTCATCCCGGGCATCAGAGACCCAGTACTTC. This gives the protein CASSSSRASETQYF.

The sample holds many counts of this clonotype. This rearrangement joins TRBV6-5 to TRBJ2-7; a weak D match, TRBD1 (6 bases). The V and J ends lost 7 bases and 0 bases respectively, with 16 bases between them. Germline CDR1 and CDR2: MNHEY and SVGAGI. The CDR3 consists of 15 residues. The CDR3: CASKPGHASSYEQYF. As DNA, the CDR3 is TGTGCCAGCAAACCGGGACACGCGAGCTCCTACGAGCAGTACTTC.

This rearrangement joins TRBV4-3 to TRBJ1-1; weak D call: TRBD1 (6 bases). V lost 4 bases, J lost 3 bases, and 15 bases lay in between. The CDR3 length is 15 residues. Germline-derived CDR1 and CDR2 are LGHNA and YSLEER. CDR3 in amino acids: CASSPRSRTDTEAFF. As DNA, the CDR3 is TGCGCCAGCAGCCCCCGGAGTAGGACAGACACTGAAGCTTTCTTT.

This clonotype was counted at least ten times. The chain combines TRBV5-1 with TRBJ2-3, with 12 bases fitting TRBD2. V lost 7 bases to trimming and J lost 4 bases; unmatched junction nucleotides: 19. CDR1 and CDR2 (germline): SGHRS, YFSETQ. The CDR3 loop spans 19 amino acids. The CDR3 bases are TGCGCCAGCCAATGGTTCCCGCACGGACTAGCGGGGCGGGCAGATACGCAGTATTTT. Translating it yields CASQWFPHGLAGRADTQYF.

The V call is TRBV10-3, the J call TRBJ2-7, with D hard to call. V was trimmed by 2 bases and J by 5 bases, leaving 7 bases between them. The germline V gene encodes CDR1 ENHRY and CDR2 SYGVKD. The CDR3 is made up of 12 amino acids. The CDR3 region is CAISETVNEQYF. For the CDR3, the DNA is TGTGCCATCAGTGAGACAGTTAACGAGCAGTACTTC.

V usage is TRBV12-3 or TRBV12-4 and J usage is TRBJ1-1; D unresolved. This CDR3 has 14 amino acids. The V and J ends lost 6 bases and 2 bases respectively, with 13 bases between them. In DNA form, the CDR3 reads TGTGCCAGCAGCCCCCAGCAGGAAAACACTGAAGCTTTCTTT. Translation gives CASSPQQENTEAFF.

Notes on this clonotype: A junction end diverges from the germline sequence, so it may reflect a read error. This sequence joins TRBV7-9 and TRBJ2-3, with D unresolved. CDR1 is SEHNR, CDR2 FQNEAQ, per germline (reference sequence). This CDR3 spans 14 amino acids. The DNA for the CDR3 is TGTACCAGCAGCTTAGCTCCCAGCGCAGATACGCAGTATTTT. It translates to CTSSLAPSADTQYF. The variable domain in full, with the rest retrieved from reference TRBV7-9 and TRBJ2-3, is DTGVSQNPRHKITKRGQNVTFRCDPISEHNRLYWYRQTLGQGPEFLTYFQNEAQLEKSRLLSDRFSAERPKGSFSTLEIQRTEQGDSAMYLCTSSLAPSADTQYFGPGTRLTVL.